This T cell receptor beta chain was identified in a study of technical replicates of blood from a few donors (dated by TCRdb to 2016 to 2017). Points on this clone: This clone's antigen is unknown. Base qualities are not provided; no much larger clone lies one nucleotide away.

The library was prepared using the immunoSEQ multiplex PCR assay. Held by TCRdb, this immuneACCESS table contains in-frame sequences only and omits some clones. Under half of the omission traces to an unresolved V gene where checked; the cause of the rest is unknown. This sample comprises fewer than 100,000 clones, around 95% of them detected only once. The leading ten clones occupy 0.2% to 0.25% of the sample. The sequence came from a human donor in good health. Specimen: T cells isolated from PBMCs.

The DNA is as follows: TGTGCCAGCAGCCAGGGACTGCCGAACACTGAAGCTTTCTTT. It translates as CASSQGLPNTEAFF. This sequence uses TRBV14 and TRBJ1-1; a weak D assignment points to TRBD1 (5 bases agree). CDR1 SGHDN and CDR2 FVKESK are derived from the germline V gene. Including the terminal cysteine and phenylalanine, the CDR3 comprises 14 residues. Just CDR3 DNA is preserved here, 42 bases in frame from base 1. The junction shows trimming of 3 bases on V and 1 base on J, plus 9 bases between the germline ends.